A selection of T cell receptor beta chains follows, all from one sample in a study of T cells in Graves' hyperthyroidism and ophthalmopathy. TCRdb processed the multiplex PCR reads anew with MiXCR; each CDR3 protein has one entry. The table records around 490,000 distinct CDR3 sequences, just under 20% of them present only once. Sequenced sample: blood. Every receptor here comes from a man aged 35 to 55 with Graves' ophthalmopathy. CDR3s include the opening cysteine and the closing phenylalanine or tryptophan. The D gene is left open where the match is weak. Part of the rows lack a size; the others show once, few, many or a class for expanded clones.

TRBJ2-1	TRBV6-2/TRBV6-3	.	.	CASSNTGPTSYNEQFF	TGTGCCAGCAGTAATACCGGACCAACCTCGTACAATGAGCAGTTCTTC
TRBJ2-5	TRBV5-1	few	.	CASSFGGGGLGETQYF	TGCGCCAGCAGCTTCGGGGGAGGGGGTCTAGGAGAGACCCAGTACTTC
TRBJ2-7	TRBV19	.	.	CATRQSFSGAYEQYF	TGTGCCACCAGACAGTCTTTTTCGGGGGCCTACGAGCAGTACTTC
TRBJ1-2	TRBV3-1	many	.	CASSSEGGVSYGYTF	TGTGCCAGCAGCTCTGAGGGGGGTGTCAGCTATGGCTACACCTTC
TRBJ2-7	TRBV29-1	many	TRBD1	CSVPGQDYEQYF	TGCAGCGTCCCGGGACAGGACTACGAGCAGTACTTC
TRBJ1-2	TRBV4-3	.	TRBD1	CASSQITGTGSSGYTF	TGCGCCAGCAGCCAAATAACCGGGACAGGGAGCTCTGGCTACACCTTC
TRBJ2-7	TRBV7-2	.	.	CASSLVAANSYEQYF	TGTGCCAGCAGCTTAGTGGCCGCCAATTCCTACGAGCAGTACTTC
TRBJ1-1	TRBV5-8	.	TRBD1	CASSLGKGAMVTEAFF	TGTGCCAGCAGCTTGGGTAAGGGGGCGATGGTAACTGAAGCTTTCTTT
TRBJ2-2	TRBV20-1	.	.	CSAIKATGGTGELFF	TGCAGTGCTATAAAAGCTACTGGGGGCACCGGGGAGCTGTTTTTT
TRBJ1-6	TRBV7-9	.	.	CASSFALGDNSPLHF	TGTGCCAGCAGCTTCGCTCTGGGGGATAATTCACCCCTCCACTTT
TRBJ2-1	TRBV11-1	many	.	CASSPTDSYNEQFF	TGTGCCAGCAGCCCTACCGACAGTTACAATGAGCAGTTCTTC
TRBJ2-5	TRBV6-2/TRBV6-3	.	.	CASSPGLTLETQYF	TGTGCCAGCAGCCCGGGACTGACTTTGGAGACCCAGTACTTC
TRBJ2-7	TRBV20-1	many	TRBD2	CSVRPGTSSYEQYF	TGCAGTGTTCGACCCGGGACTAGCTCCTACGAGCAGTACTTC
TRBJ2-3	TRBV4-2	many	.	CASSEKGGPTDTQYF	TGTGCCAGCAGCGAAAAGGGGGGGCCCACAGATACGCAGTATTTT
TRBJ2-5	TRBV6-5	.	.	CASSYSFAQETQYF	TGTGCCAGCAGTTACTCCTTCGCTCAAGAGACCCAGTACTTC
TRBJ2-5	TRBV7-2	.	TRBD2	CASSSLAGARETQYF	TGTGCCAGCAGCTCTCTAGCGGGAGCTCGGGAGACCCAGTACTTC
TRBJ1-5	TRBV6-2/TRBV6-3	many	TRBD1	CASSLGQFNQPQHF	TGTGCCAGCAGCCTGGGACAGTTCAATCAGCCCCAGCATTTT
TRBJ2-1	TRBV19	.	TRBD2	CASSRRPGLAGSYNEQFF	TGTGCCAGTAGCAGACGACCGGGACTAGCGGGCTCCTACAATGAGCAGTTCTTC
TRBJ2-1	TRBV7-9	few	TRBD1	CASSTGTGGSNEQFF	TGTGCCAGCAGCACAGGGACAGGGGGGAGCAATGAGCAGTTCTTC
TRBJ2-1	TRBV5-6	many	.	CASSLIRDEQFF	TGTGCCAGCAGTTTAATCCGGGATGAGCAGTTCTTC
TRBJ2-5	TRBV5-1	few	.	CASSVYYQETQYF	TGCGCCAGCAGCGTCTACTACCAAGAGACCCAGTACTTC
TRBJ1-1	TRBV10-3	.	.	CAIRGRENTEAFF	TGTGCCATCAGGGGACGGGAGAACACTGAAGCTTTCTTT
TRBJ2-1	TRBV10-2	.	TRBD2	CASSESVELAFNNEQFF	TGCGCCAGCAGTGAGTCTGTTGAACTAGCGTTTAACAATGAGCAGTTCTTC
TRBJ2-5	TRBV5-1	.	TRBD2	CASSSGASGGLQETQYF	TGCGCCAGCAGCTCGGGGGCTAGCGGGGGCCTACAAGAGACCCAGTACTTC
TRBJ1-2	TRBV9	few	.	CASSSSMGASYGYTF	TGTGCCAGCAGCTCTAGCATGGGGGCCTCCTATGGCTACACCTTC
TRBJ2-3	TRBV24-1	.	.	CATSPGGWDIHTDTQYF	TGTGCCACCAGTCCAGGCGGGTGGGACATACACACAGATACGCAGTATTTT
TRBJ1-2	TRBV2	many	.	CASGGDYGYTF	TGTGCCAGCGGGGGTGACTATGGCTACACCTTC
TRBJ1-4	TRBV7-9	.	.	CASSVRGPHEKLFF	TGTGCCAGCAGCGTCAGGGGCCCCCATGAAAAACTGTTTTTT
TRBJ1-2	TRBV5-1	.	.	CASSPRGASGAYTF	TGCGCCAGCAGCCCTCGCGGGGCCTCAGGGGCCTACACCTTC
TRBJ2-7	TRBV6-2/TRBV6-3	many	.	CASSYGYTGKTYEQYF	TGTGCCAGCAGTTACGGCTATACAGGGAAGACTTACGAGCAGTACTTC
TRBJ1-4	TRBV12-3/TRBV12-4	few	TRBD1	CASGESTGAEKLFF	TGTGCCAGCGGGGAGTCGACAGGGGCTGAAAAACTGTTTTTT
TRBJ2-7	TRBV5-5	.	TRBD2	CASSLVGGGAPEQYF	TGTGCCAGCAGCTTGGTTGGCGGGGGGGCACCGGAGCAGTACTTC
TRBJ2-2	TRBV19	.	.	CASNIAGELFF	TGTGCCAGTAATATAGCCGGGGAGCTGTTTTTT
TRBJ1-2	TRBV10-2	few	.	CARNGMDGDGYTF	TGCGCCAGGAATGGGATGGATGGGGACGGCTACACCTTC
TRBJ1-1	TRBV20-1	.	.	CSARVHNLNTEAFF	TGCAGTGCTAGAGTACACAATTTGAACACTGAAGCTTTCTTT
TRBJ1-5	TRBV20-1	.	.	CSARDWQGSNQPQHF	TGCAGTGCTAGAGATTGGCAGGGGAGCAATCAGCCCCAGCATTTT
TRBJ1-2	TRBV11-2	.	.	CASSTWGEGYTF	TGTGCCAGCAGCACCTGGGGGGAAGGCTACACCTTC
TRBJ1-1	TRBV30	many	TRBD1	CAYDRVVTEAFF	TGTGCCTATGACAGGGTGGTCACTGAAGCTTTCTTT
TRBJ1-3	TRBV6-2/TRBV6-3	once	.	CASRPGPNTIYF	TGTGCCAGCAGACCCGGGCCCAACACCATATATTTT
TRBJ2-7	TRBV20-1	few	.	CSAPRRAAAYEQYF	TGCAGTGCCCCTCGGAGGGCCGCAGCCTACGAGCAGTACTTC
TRBJ2-7	TRBV6-5	many	TRBD1	CASSSQRTGRYEQYF	TGTGCCAGCAGTTCTCAGAGGACAGGACGCTACGAGCAGTACTTC
TRBJ1-1	TRBV7-9	.	.	CASSLALQGSRAFF	TGTGCCAGCAGCTTAGCCCTCCAGGGCTCAAGAGCTTTCTTT
TRBJ2-2	TRBV4-1	.	.	CASSPSGVAQNTGELFF	TGCGCCAGCAGCCCCTCGGGAGTAGCACAGAACACCGGGGAGCTGTTTTTT
TRBJ1-5	TRBV27	.	.	CASSPSGWGDQPRHF	TGTGCCAGCAGTCCCTCGGGGTGGGGAGATCAGCCCCGGCATTTT